Presented here are 6 T cell receptor beta chains from one specimen sequenced in a study of tissue T cells after allogeneic stem cell transplantation. Method: immunoSEQ multiplex PCR; TCRdb's copy keeps in-frame clones and lacks some. The profile covers roughly 20,000 clones, with roughly three quarters appearing a single time and roughly 0.38% taken by the ten largest. The source material was blood. The receptors here all came from a female BALB/c mouse in good health. The strain's MHC haplotype is H2-d.

Comments on this clone: The gene names here belong to mouse. From the germline J gene comes the end of the CDR3, since the read stops 1 residue before it. V and J are TRBV14 and TRBJ2-2; 7 nucleotides line up with TRBD1. Germline V gene lookup returns CDR1 SGHDT and CDR2 FRDEAV. The CDR3 contains 15 residues. V was pared by 5 bases and J by 0 bases, with 4 bases of the junction left unmatched. The CDR3 sequence: CASRSGTANTGQLYF. CDR3 bases read: TGTGCCAGCAGGTCCGGGACAGCAAACACCGGGCAGCTCTAC.

For this clone: Mouse gene names apply. Incomplete CDR3 DNA: TGTGCCAGCAGTGAGGCAACAAACTCCGACTACACC. Translating it yields CASSEATNSDYT. The CDR3, in full, reads CASSEATNSDYTF. The chain couples TRBV13-1 to TRBJ1-2, with D unresolved. The missing CDR3 end, 1 residue past where the read stops, is filled in from the germline J gene. V was pared by 2 bases and J by 0 bases, with 5 bases between. The germline CDR1 and CDR2 sequences are NSHNY and SYGAGN. The CDR3 runs 13 residues.

This clone was seen only once. Gene and germline names: mouse. The CDR3 end is not reached by the read, which stops 1 residue before it; the germline J gene fills it in. The genes are TRBV1 and TRBJ1-4, with D uncertain. CDR3 length equals 13 residues. Trimming removed 4 bases at V and 5 bases at J, with 8 bases between. Germline lookup yields CDR1 NSQYPW and CDR2 LRSPGD (reference sequence). Here the CDR3 reads CTCSGGPNERLFF. CDR3 DNA, as far as it was read: TGCACCTGCAGTGGAGGCCCTAACGAAAGATTATTT.

This clone is a singleton in its sample. Each gene name is a mouse one. CDR3 bases read: TGTGCCAGCGGTGATGCTAGAGGCGAAAGATTATTT. This gives the protein CASGDARGERLF. The full CDR3 reads CASGDARGERLFF. The V gene is TRBV13-2, the J gene TRBJ1-4, with D unresolved. The read comes to an end 1 residue before the CDR3 does, leaving the germline J gene to fill in the end. V was cut by 0 bases and J by 7 bases, with 7 bases left in between. This CDR3 has 13 amino acids. The germline V gene has CDR1 NNHNN and CDR2 SYGAGS (reference sequence).

In regard to this clone: The listed genes are named as in mouse. The read ends 1 residue early relative to the CDR3; the germline J gene fills the gap. The rearrangement uses TRBV2 and TRBJ2-7, with 11 bases fitting TRBD2. Looked up from germline, CDR1 is LGHNA and CDR2 is YSYQKL. V shed 0 bases, J shed 7 bases, and the junction held 8 bases outside the gene matches. CDR3 length: 16 residues. The CDR3 here is CASSQDPDWGAPEQYF. CDR3 bases read: TGTGCCAGCAGCCAAGATCCGGACTGGGGGGCGCCGGAACAGTAC.

A word on this clone: The gene symbols are mouse symbols. Read coverage stops 1 residue before the CDR3 terminus; the germline J gene supplies the remainder. The V and J genes are TRBV31 and TRBJ2-7; TRBD2 matches at 9 bases. V lost 2 bases and J lost 2; bases outside the gene matches: 4. There are 14 residues in the CDR3. Germline-derived CDR1 and CDR2 are GKSSPN and SITVG. This CDR3 is CAWSRAGGAYEQYF. CDR3 bases read: TGTGCCTGGAGTAGGGCTGGGGGGGCCTATGAACAGTAC.